The text below deals with one TCR beta chain. No antigen is known for it. Sequencing relied on a cDNA template that was reverse transcribed from extracted RNA. TCRdb keeps only in-frame clones here, not all; method: immunoSEQ multiplex PCR. The data show 120,000 to 150,000 clones, less than 65% seen once. This CDR3 region has 11 residues. CDR1 and CDR2 from the germline V gene are PRHDT and FYEKMQ (reference sequence). V was trimmed by 4 bases and J by 5 bases, leaving 6 bases between them. The data belong to a study of CD8+ T cells in alopecia areata. General study points: Normal skin's resident alphabeta T cells are also sequenced in scalp samples.

Sequenced sample: CD8+ T cells sorted from blood. This receptor was taken from a human donor in good health. The chain is built from TRBV13 and TRBJ2-7; no clear D. The CDR3 nucleotides are TGTGCCAGCAGCTCCATGGACGAGCAGTACTTC. Protein: CASSSMDEQYF.